The 19 T cell receptor beta chains below all came from one sample that was sequenced in a study of regulatory T cells in long-lasting Graves disease. Building of the TCR beta libraries involved iRepertoire HTBI primers and Arm-PCR of CDR3 regions. TCRdb ran MiXCR on the multiplex PCR reads and lists one entry per CDR3 protein. This table has roughly 420,000 distinct CDR3 sequences, roughly 15% appearing once. Time point denoted: newly diagnosed GD, antithyroid drugs for less than 3 months. The TCR library was prepared using RNA isolated from PBMCs. These records were also assigned to another study, of T cells in Graves' hyperthyroidism and ophthalmopathy.

Sequenced here: peripheral blood mononuclear cells (PBMCs), sampled at new diagnosis, from a patient treated with antithyroid drugs. These receptors were obtained from a woman between 45 and 60 years old with Graves disease.

This clonotype was observed a handful of times. V is TRBV4-1 and J is TRBJ2-3, with a weak D call TRBD2 (5 bases). CDR3 length equals 14 residues. V was trimmed by 0 bases and J by 7 bases, leaving 11 bases between them. Germline loops: CDR1 MGHRA, CDR2 YSYEKL. CDR3 DNA sequence: TGCGCCAGCAGCCAAGATCACAGCGGAAATACGCAGTATTTT. Protein sequence: CASSQDHSGNTQYF.

The rearrangement links TRBV10-3 to TRBJ2-2; D remains ambiguous. From germline, CDR1 is ENHRY and CDR2 SYGVKD. Trimming shortened V by 3 bases and J by 1 base, and 12 bases separated the two germline ends. This CDR3 is built from 16 residues. The CDR3 here is CAISDRPRLNTGELFF. CDR3 in DNA: TGTGCCATCAGTGACAGACCGCGATTGAACACCGGGGAGCTGTTTTTT.

This clonotype was found many times. The J gene is TRBJ2-7, the V gene TRBV28; the match to TRBD2 covers 8 bases. V trimming: 3 bases; J trimming: 4 bases; junction bases outside the gene matches: 14. The CDR3 has 17 residues. CDR1 and CDR2 (germline): MDHEN, SYDVKM. The CDR3 spells CASSFRWLGGRSYEQYF. As DNA, the CDR3 is TGTGCCAGCAGTTTTAGGTGGCTTGGCGGGAGGTCGTACGAGCAGTACTTC.

This clonotype was recorded at least ten times. The rearrangement joins TRBV28 to TRBJ2-7; the D is unclear. Between the trimmed V and J ends, which lost 3 bases and 6 bases, there was a span of 6 bases. The germline gives CDR1 MDHEN, CDR2 SYDVKM. CDR3 length equals 11 residues. The CDR3 sequence: CASSFLLEQYF. The CDR3 bases are TGTGCCAGCAGTTTTTTGCTCGAGCAGTACTTC.

The chain carries TRBV7-6 and TRBJ2-1; D is possibly TRBD2 (6 bases). The CDR3 consists of 19 residues. Germline V CDR1 and CDR2: SGHVS, FNYEAQ. V was trimmed by 5 bases and J by 0 bases, leaving 23 bases between them. CDR3 sequence (DNA): TGTGCCAGCAGCCAATCCCCTGGGCTAGCGATGAGCTCCTACAATGAGCAGTTCTTC. This gives the protein CASSQSPGLAMSSYNEQFF.

There are a few counts of this clonotype. The chain recombines TRBV2 with TRBJ2-3, with TRBD1 identical over 8 bases. The CDR3 runs 15 residues. V was pared by 7 bases and J by 5 bases, with 11 bases of the junction left unmatched. Germline V gene data show CDR1 as SNHLY and CDR2 as FYNNEI. The CDR3 DNA reads TGTGCCAGCACCGACAGGGGCCAGGGGTTAGATACGCAGTATTTT. Encoded protein: CASTDRGQGLDTQYF.

This clonotype was picked up many times. A read error may account for a junction end that differs from germline. This sequence joins TRBV5-1 and TRBJ2-1; TRBD2 matches 7 bases. Per germline, CDR1 SGHRS and CDR2 YFSETQ. CDR3 length: 16 amino acids. DNA for the CDR3: TGTGCCAGCAGCTTGGTGGCGGGAGTCACCTACAATGAGCAGTTCTTC. Its protein product is CASSLVAGVTYNEQFF. The full variable domain, with the rest looked up from reference TRBV5-1 and TRBJ2-1, is KAGVTQTPRYLIKTRGQQVTLSCSPISGHRSVSWYQQTPGQGLQFLFEYFSETQRNKGNFPGRFSGRQFSNSRSEMNVSTLELGDSALYLCASSLVAGVTYNEQFFGPGTRLTVL.

This clonotype has ten or more counts. This chain connects TRBV2 to TRBJ2-7, with 7 bases that match TRBD1. The trim removed 6 bases at V and 1 base at J, leaving 6 bases unmatched. This CDR3 contains 14 residues. CDR1 and CDR2 (germline): SNHLY, FYNNEI. In DNA, the CDR3 is TGTGCCAGCAGGGACAGGAGATTATCCTACGAGCAGTACTTC. It encodes CASRDRRLSYEQYF.

There are many counts of this clonotype. The genes are TRBV2 and TRBJ2-7; TRBD1 matches at 7 bases. The V gene's germline CDR1 is SNHLY and CDR2 FYNNEI. This CDR3 contains 14 residues. V shed 6 bases, J shed 0 bases, and the junction held 5 bases outside the gene matches. DNA of the CDR3: TGTGCCAGCAGAAGGGACAGCCCCTCCTACGAGCAGTACTTC. Its translation is CASRRDSPSYEQYF.

This CDR3 is CASSTSGTDTQYF. DNA of the CDR3: TGTGCCAGTAGTACTAGCGGCACAGATACGCAGTATTTT. This sequence joins TRBV19 and TRBJ2-3, with D tentatively TRBD2 (6 bases). Germline-derived CDR1 and CDR2 are LNHDA and SQIVND (reference sequence). The CDR3 runs to 13 residues. V lost 4 bases and J 1 base, leaving 6 bases between the germline ends.

The chain carries TRBV5-1 and TRBJ2-3; 10 nucleotides align to TRBD1. This CDR3 comprises 14 residues. The germline gives CDR1 SGHRS, CDR2 YFSETQ. J was trimmed by 0 bases and V by 6 bases; bases with no gene match: 1. The CDR3 DNA sequence: TGCGCCAGCATGGACAGGGGGAGCACAGATACGCAGTATTTT. It specifies CASMDRGSTDTQYF.

This clonotype was seen many times. V and J are TRBV27 and TRBJ1-1; D ambiguous. This CDR3 spans 15 amino acids. CDR1 and CDR2 from the germline V gene are MNHEY and SMNVEV (reference sequence). The V gene lost 8 bases and the J gene lost 0 bases, with 16 bases spanning the gap. The CDR3 loop reads CASGKQPPMNTEAFF. The CDR3, as DNA: TGTGCCAGCGGCAAACAGCCTCCCATGAACACTGAAGCTTTCTTT.

As to this clonotype: This sequence may be a read error, since a much larger clone differs from it by one base. The chain employs TRBV20-1 and TRBJ2-2; the D is unclear. The V and J ends lost 0 bases and 4 bases respectively, with 6 bases between them. The CDR3 extends over 13 amino acids. The germline CDR1 and CDR2 sequences are DFQATT and SNEGSKA (reference sequence). The CDR3: CSARDPATGELFF. CDR3 DNA sequence: TGCAGTGCTAGAGATCCGGCCACCGGGGAGCTGTTTTTT.

V and J are TRBV24-1 and TRBJ2-7; D unresolved. The CDR3 extends over 12 amino acids. Germline loops: CDR1 KGHDR, CDR2 SFDVKD. V was shortened by 5 bases and J by 4 bases, with 8 bases between the two germline ends. CDR3 sequence: CATSGNGYEQYF. DNA for the CDR3: TGTGCCACCAGTGGAAATGGGTACGAGCAGTACTTC.

This clonotype occurred many times. V is TRBV28 and J is TRBJ1-2; D is undetermined. CDR3 length equals 11 residues. Trimming pared 7 bases from V and 2 bases from J, leaving 5 bases between. Germline V lookup: CDR1 MDHEN, CDR2 SYDVKM. Here the CDR3 reads CASTENYGYTF. The CDR3 DNA reads TGTGCCAGCACCGAGAACTATGGCTACACCTTC.

This clonotype was seen ten or more times. The V and J genes are TRBV2 and TRBJ1-1, with D possibly TRBD1 on 6 matching bases. V was trimmed by 7 bases and J by 5 bases, leaving 26 bases between them. Germline assignment: CDR1 SNHLY and CDR2 FYNNEI. This CDR3 contains 17 residues. The CDR3 loop reads CASKVAPSLQGKTEAFF. Here the CDR3 DNA reads TGTGCCAGCAAGGTTGCCCCCAGCTTACAGGGTAAGACTGAAGCTTTCTTT.

This clonotype showed up just a few times. The chain has TRBV29-1 and TRBJ1-6; no clear D. The germline V and J ends were trimmed by 3 bases and 5 bases, with 20 bases remaining between them. The CDR3 runs to 17 residues. Germline V gives CDR1 SQVTM, CDR2 ANQGSEA. CDR3 in DNA: TGCAGCGTTGACGGCTACTGGGTGTGGTCGCATAATTCACCCCTCCACTTT. Translating it yields CSVDGYWVWSHNSPLHF.

Many counts were recorded for this clonotype. This CDR3 is CASNPILSGRAYDQETQYF. CDR3 DNA sequence: TGTGCCAGCAACCCAATTCTGAGCGGGAGGGCCTATGACCAAGAGACCCAGTACTTC. The V gene is TRBV6-1, the J gene TRBJ2-5, with 10 bases fitting TRBD2. The germline CDR1 and CDR2 sequences are MNHNS and SASEGT. This CDR3 has 19 residues. After removal of 7 bases from V and 0 bases from J, the junction contained 17 bases not matched to a gene.

This clonotype was counted only a few times. This clone may be a read error of a much larger clone one base away. The chain employs TRBV2 and TRBJ2-2, with D uncertain. Trimming left V 7 bases short and J 6 bases short, with 9 bases between. This CDR3 spans 12 amino acids. CDR1 SNHLY and CDR2 FYNNEI come from the germline V gene. The CDR3 reads CASTSQAGELFF. As DNA, the CDR3 is TGTGCCAGCACCTCCCAAGCCGGGGAGCTGTTTTTT.